This note documents a single TCR beta chain sequence. The data derive from a study of blood T cell repertoires in COVID-19. Germline V gene sequence: CDR1 LNHDA, CDR2 SQIVND (reference sequence). Trimming cost V 6 bases and J 4 bases; bases outside gene matches: 6. The CDR3 consists of 14 residues. Source study methods: Amplification from reference gene primers served as the basis for estimated nucleated cell counts. Some clones are missing from TCRdb's copy, which holds only in-frame ones; the method was immunoSEQ multiplex PCR. Clone size and V and J calls were adopted from that table, with D and trimming inferred from the DNA. The table has over 120,000 clones, over 60% seen once.

Sequencing input: peripheral blood. This clonotype originated in a woman aged 80 or older with active or convalescent COVID-19. V is TRBV19 and J is TRBJ2-3; TRBD2 matches 8 bases. The DNA of the CDR3 is TGTGCCAGTAGCTTCTACGGGGGGGCAGATACGCAGTATTTT. Translation gives CASSFYGGADTQYF.